Each of the 30 T cell receptor beta chains below was sequenced from the same sample in a study of T-cell memory formation after mild COVID-19. TCRdb independently ran MiXCR on the 5' RACE reads; one entry per CDR3 protein. The table includes just under 150,000 distinct CDR3 sequences, 15% to 20% detected once. Material for sequencing was PBMCs or a T cell subset sorted from them (not recorded which). Source of these receptors: an adult woman who had mild COVID-19 (a few samples of this study predate the infection). Cell type and time point are not known.

The rearrangement joins TRBV7-2 to TRBJ1-1, with TRBD1 matching over 10 bases. Germline V CDR1 and CDR2: SGHTA, FQGNSA. The V and J ends lost 5 bases and 4 bases, in that order; junction bases with no gene match: 10. CDR3 length: 16 residues. The chain's CDR3 is CASSLGQGGRATEAFF. CDR3 DNA: TGTGCCAGCAGCCTTGGACAGGGGGGCCGTGCCACTGAAGCTTTCTTT.

Notes on this clonotype: The junction differs from germline at one of its ends, possibly a read error. As DNA, the CDR3 is TGCAGTGCTGGGACAGGAAGCAATCAGCACCAGCATTTT. It codes for CSAGTGSNQHQHF. The chain combines TRBV20-1 with TRBJ1-5, with 8 positions matching TRBD1. The CDR3 covers 13 residues. Germline V gene sequence: CDR1 DFQATT, CDR2 SNEGSKA (reference sequence).

The chain recombines TRBV20-1 with TRBJ1-1; TRBD1 agrees at 11 bases. This CDR3 spans 12 amino acids. Germline CDR1 reads DFQATT; CDR2 reads SNEGSKA (reference sequence). CDR3 in DNA: TGCAGAAAGGGACAGGGGGAACCGGGAGCTTTCTTT. Amino acid sequence: CRKGQGEPGAFF.

This chain connects TRBV5-1 to TRBJ2-5; 10 bases agree with TRBD1. The CDR3 is 14 amino acids. V shed 5 bases, J shed 3 bases, and the junction held 4 bases outside the gene matches. Per germline, CDR1 SGHRS and CDR2 YFSETQ. CDR3 amino acids: CASRLGTGEETQYF. CDR3 DNA: TGCGCCAGCAGACTCGGGACAGGGGAAGAGACCCAGTACTTC.

In its sample, this clonotype was seen a few times. The CDR3 spells CSARGGGYGPYSNQPQHF. CDR3 in DNA: TGCAGTGCTAGAGGAGGAGGGTACGGGCCATATAGCAATCAGCCCCAGCATTTT. J is TRBJ1-5 and V is TRBV20-1; D is undetermined. The germline V and J ends were trimmed by 1 base and 0 bases, with 19 bases remaining between them. Germline CDR1 DFQATT, CDR2 SNEGSKA (reference sequence). The CDR3 contains 18 residues.

The chain carries TRBV5-6 and TRBJ1-5; D not certain. CDR3 length: 15 residues. The germline V and J ends were trimmed by 1 base and 0 bases, with 8 bases remaining between them. Germline CDR1 reads SGHDT; CDR2 reads YYEEEE. CDR3: CASSLLHLSNQPQHF. CDR3 nucleotide sequence: TGTGCCAGCAGCTTGTTACACCTTAGCAATCAGCCCCAGCATTTT. The variable domain in full, with the rest retrieved from reference TRBV5-6 and TRBJ1-5, is DAGVTQSPTHLIKTRGQQVTLRCSPKSGHDTVSWYQQALGQGPQFIFQYYEEEERQRGNFPDRFSGHQFPNYSSELNVNALLLGDSALYLCASSLLHLSNQPQHFGDGTRLSIL.

This clonotype was recorded a few times. The rearrangement links TRBV6-2 or TRBV6-3 to TRBJ2-7; 13 bases align to TRBD2. The CDR3 spans 16 residues. The germline V gene encodes CDR1 MNHEY and CDR2 SVGEGT. V lost 7 bases to trimming and J lost 4 bases; unmatched junction nucleotides: 10. Written as DNA, the CDR3 is TGTGCCAGCAAATCCATCGCGACTAGCGGGAGGTACGAGCAGTACTTC. Translating it yields CASKSIATSGRYEQYF.

V is TRBV7-2 and J is TRBJ2-7, with 12 bases lining up with TRBD2. The V segment lost 5 bases and the J segment 1 base; nucleotides outside the gene matches: 15. Germline assignment: CDR1 SGHTA and CDR2 FQGNSA. CDR3 length: 19 amino acids. The CDR3 is CASSISGSSGRGRSYEQYF. The CDR3 nucleotides are TGTGCCAGCAGCATCTCGGGGTCTAGCGGGAGGGGGAGGTCCTACGAGCAGTACTTC.

This clonotype turned up a few times. V and J are TRBV7-9 and TRBJ1-6; no clear D. The V gene lost 4 bases and the J gene lost 8 bases, with 9 bases spanning the gap. Germline loops: CDR1 SEHNR, CDR2 FQNEAQ (reference sequence). This CDR3 comprises 13 residues. For the CDR3, the DNA is TGTGCCAGCAGCTCCGGACCCTATTCACCCCTCCACTTT. This codes for CASSSGPYSPLHF.

This clonotype has only a few counts. V gene TRBV7-6 combines with J gene TRBJ2-2; 8 bases fit TRBD2. V lost 5 bases to trimming and J lost 0 bases; unmatched junction nucleotides: 5. CDR3 size: 16 residues. CDR1 and CDR2 (germline): SGHVS, FNYEAQ. For the CDR3, the DNA is TGTGCCAGCAGCCTCTTTAGCGGGACGAACACCGGGGAGCTGTTTTTT. The encoded protein is CASSLFSGTNTGELFF.

This clonotype was observed many times. Here the CDR3 DNA reads TGTGCCAGCGGGACCGGGATAAGGAACACCGGGGAGCTGTTTTTT. This gives the protein CASGTGIRNTGELFF. The chain couples TRBV7-6 to TRBJ2-2; D may be TRBD1 or TRBD2 (5 bases each). V gave up 8 bases and J gave up 1 base, with 14 bases separating them. Germline V gives CDR1 SGHVS, CDR2 FNYEAQ. CDR3 length: 15 amino acids.

Concerning this clonotype itself: The germline gene is not matched at one end of the junction; a read error may be the cause. The J gene is TRBJ2-7, the V gene TRBV3-1; TRBD1 matches 8 bases. Per the germline V gene, CDR1 is LGHDT and CDR2 is YNNKEL (reference sequence). The CDR3 contains 15 residues. The CDR3 is CARSLDRVNSYEQYF. In nucleotides, the CDR3 is TGTGCCAGAAGCCTGGACAGGGTGAACTCCTACGAGCAGTACTTC.

This sequence joins TRBV7-3 and TRBJ2-1; tentatively, D is TRBD1 (5 bases). The V and J ends lost 0 bases and 7 bases respectively, with 7 bases between them. CDR1 and CDR2 (germline): SGHTA, FQGTGA. This CDR3 has 13 amino acids. CDR3 bases: TGTGCCAGCAGCTTAACGGGGCCGAATGAGCAGTTCTTC. This gives the protein CASSLTGPNEQFF.

The chain employs TRBV20-1 and TRBJ1-1, with D tentatively TRBD1 (5 bases). Trimming took 0 bases from V and 12 from J, leaving 20 bases between them. CDR1 and CDR2 (germline): DFQATT, SNEGSKA (reference sequence). This CDR3 is 14 amino acids long. DNA for the CDR3: TGCAGTGCTAGAGACCACGCCGGGACCCCAGCAACTTTCTTT. Its translation: CSARDHAGTPATFF.

This rearrangement joins TRBV20-1 to TRBJ1-1; no reliable D call. The CDR3 is 15 amino acids. Trimming left V 1 base short and J 6 bases short, with 18 bases between. From germline, CDR1 is DFQATT and CDR2 SNEGSKA (reference sequence). CDR3 in DNA: TGCAGTGCTAGAGGCATGAGGTGGGAACGAGCTGAAGCTTTCTTT. Amino acids: CSARGMRWERAEAFF.

The rearrangement joins TRBV5-5 to TRBJ2-7; D is possibly TRBD1 (6 bases). Germline CDR1 and CDR2: SGHKS and YYEKEE (reference sequence). The CDR3 contains 15 residues. The V and J ends lost 0 bases and 3 bases respectively, with 13 bases between them. This CDR3 is CASSLGQGYDYEQYF. The CDR3 DNA is TGTGCCAGCAGCTTGGGCCAGGGGTACGACTACGAGCAGTACTTC.

Many counts were recorded for this clonotype. This rearrangement joins TRBV12-3 or TRBV12-4 to TRBJ2-7; TRBD1 matches 12 bases. The CDR3 covers 14 residues. V gave up 5 bases and J gave up 3 bases; unmatched junction bases: 2. CDR3 amino acids: CASSGTGGYYEQYF. As DNA, the CDR3 is TGTGCCAGCAGTGGGACAGGGGGCTACTACGAGCAGTACTTC.

This clonotype turned up a few times. The junction and the germline gene differ at one end; a read error may be behind it. The J gene is TRBJ2-7, the V gene TRBV2; D may be TRBD1 (7 bases). CDR1 SNHLY and CDR2 FYNNEI come from the germline V gene. CDR3 length: 14 residues. The CDR3 bases are TGTGCCAGCAAAGCTCTCGTTTCGGGGGACAGCCCTACCTTC. It encodes CASKALVSGDSPTF.

In nucleotides, the CDR3 is TGCGCCAGCAGCTCACCTTTGGATAGCGGGGGGTACAATGAGCAGTTCTTC. The encoded protein is CASSSPLDSGGYNEQFF. This chain links TRBV5-1 with TRBJ2-1; 10 nucleotides align to TRBD2. Germline assignment: CDR1 SGHRS and CDR2 YFSETQ. The J segment lost 4 bases and the V segment lost 3 bases, leaving 10 bases of the junction unmatched. The CDR3 has 17 residues.

This chain uses TRBV20-1 with TRBJ1-2; 8 nucleotides agree with TRBD1. Germline V gives CDR1 DFQATT, CDR2 SNEGSKA (reference sequence). The CDR3 length is 12 residues. V was pared by 4 bases and J by 4 bases, with 2 bases of the junction left unmatched. CDR3 sequence (DNA): TGCAGTGCTACCGGGACAGGCTATGGCTACACCTTC. Translated, it gives CSATGTGYGYTF.

This clonotype was observed a few times. The CDR3 DNA follows: TGTGCCAGCTCACCTGGACTAGCGGGGAACCAGCAGTTCTTC. Translating it yields CASSPGLAGNQQFF. This chain links TRBV18 with TRBJ2-1; 12 bases agree with TRBD2. CDR1 and CDR2 (germline): KGHSH, LQKENI. The CDR3 is 14 amino acids. The trim removed 3 bases at V and 11 bases at J, leaving 5 bases unmatched.

This sequence joins TRBV11-3 and TRBJ2-1; 7 nucleotides line up with TRBD2. J was trimmed by 6 bases and V by 3 bases; bases with no gene match: 5. In germline, CDR1 is SGHNT, CDR2 YENEEA. This CDR3 has 14 residues. CDR3 residues: CASSLMSGANEQFF. The CDR3 nucleotides are TGTGCCAGCAGCTTGATGAGCGGGGCCAATGAGCAGTTCTTC.

The chain links TRBV5-4 to TRBJ1-4; TRBD1 matches at 7 bases. V trimming: 3 bases; J trimming: 8 bases; junction bases outside the gene matches: 10. CDR1 is SGHNT and CDR2 is YYREEE in the germline V gene (reference sequence). CDR3 length: 15 residues. Here the CDR3 reads CASSYRTGSEEKLFF. Written as DNA, the CDR3 is TGTGCCAGCAGCTACCGGACAGGCTCAGAGGAAAAACTGTTTTTT. Based on the CDR3 plus reference TRBV5-4 and TRBJ1-4, the full variable domain is ETGVTQSPTHLIKTRGQQVTLRCSSQSGHNTVSWYQQALGQGPQFIFQYYREEENGRGNFPPRFSGLQFPNYSSELNVNALELDDSALYLCASSYRTGSEEKLFFGSGTQLSVL.

CDR3 sequence reads: CASCRRTRTTDTQYF. CDR3 bases: TGCGCCAGCTGCCGGAGGACGCGGACGACAGATACGCAGTATTTT. This rearrangement joins TRBV5-1 to TRBJ2-3; D may be TRBD2 (5 bases). The CDR3 runs to 15 residues. Germline-derived CDR1 and CDR2 are SGHRS and YFSETQ. The ends were cut back, 7 bases at V and 3 bases at J, with 18 bases in the middle.

The chain has TRBV7-2 and TRBJ1-2; TRBD1 is a possible D gene (5 bases). The V gene lost 5 bases and the J gene lost 5 bases, with 18 bases spanning the gap. The V gene's germline CDR1 is SGHTA and CDR2 FQGNSA. The CDR3 is 15 amino acids. The CDR3 DNA is TGTGCCAGCAGCCCGGGAGGGGCGAGGGGTTATGGCTACACCTTC. Protein sequence: CASSPGGARGYGYTF.

This clonotype has more than one count but fewer than ten. The chain uses TRBV6-2 or TRBV6-3 and TRBJ2-7, with D possibly TRBD2 on 5 matching bases. Germline CDR1 MNHEY, CDR2 SVGEGT. V lost 2 bases, J lost 7 bases, and 9 bases lay in between. CDR3 length: 12 residues. In DNA, the CDR3 is TGTGCCAGCAGTTACCCCCGGAGGGAGCAGTACTTC. Amino acid sequence: CASSYPRREQYF.

In its sample, this clonotype was seen a few times. The V gene is TRBV7-9, the J gene TRBJ2-1; TRBD2 might be the D (5 bases). The V end lost 11 bases, the J end lost 5 bases, and 16 bases lay between the germline ends. CDR1 and CDR2 from the germline V gene are SEHNR and FQNEAQ (reference sequence). The CDR3 contains 13 residues. DNA for the CDR3: TGTGCCCCGTGGGAGATGGTCGACAATGAGCAGTTCTTC. This codes for CAPWEMVDNEQFF.

This clonotype has ten or more counts. The J gene is TRBJ2-5, the V gene TRBV7-6, with 8 bases lining up with TRBD1. J lost 1 base, V lost 5 bases, and 3 bases had no gene match. The CDR3 consists of 14 residues. In germline, CDR1 is SGHVS, CDR2 FNYEAQ. CDR3 residues: CASSPGTGQETQYF. CDR3 nucleotide sequence: TGTGCCAGCAGCCCAGGGACAGGCCAAGAGACCCAGTACTTC.

This chain joins TRBV19 and TRBJ1-5; TRBD1 aligns across 8 bases. V lost 5 bases, J lost 4 bases, and 7 bases stayed unmatched. The CDR3 extends over 15 amino acids. Germline loops: CDR1 LNHDA, CDR2 SQIVND (reference sequence). In DNA, the CDR3 is TGTGCCAGTAGTCTCCCAGGGGGCCCAAATCAGCCCCAGCATTTT. Protein sequence: CASSLPGGPNQPQHF.

This clonotype was observed a few times. The chain couples TRBV12-3 or TRBV12-4 to TRBJ2-1; either TRBD1 or TRBD2 may supply D (5 bases each). V lost 6 bases and J 2 bases, leaving 14 bases between the germline ends. The CDR3 runs 15 residues. The CDR3 sequence is CASSYGTDAYNEQFF. The CDR3 coding sequence is TGTGCCAGCAGCTACGGGACGGATGCCTACAATGAGCAGTTCTTC.